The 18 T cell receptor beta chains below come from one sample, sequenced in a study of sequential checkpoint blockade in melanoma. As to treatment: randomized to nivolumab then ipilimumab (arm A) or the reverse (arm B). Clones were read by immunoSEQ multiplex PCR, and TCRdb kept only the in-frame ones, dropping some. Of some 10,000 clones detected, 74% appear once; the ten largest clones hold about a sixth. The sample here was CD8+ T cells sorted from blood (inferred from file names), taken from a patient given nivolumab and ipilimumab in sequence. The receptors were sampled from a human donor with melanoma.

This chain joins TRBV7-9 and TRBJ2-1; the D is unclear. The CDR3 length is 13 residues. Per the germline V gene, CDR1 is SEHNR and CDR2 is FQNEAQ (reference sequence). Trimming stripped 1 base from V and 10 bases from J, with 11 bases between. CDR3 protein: CASSLVTSHEQFF. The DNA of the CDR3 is TGTGCCAGCAGCTTAGTAACCAGTCACGAGCAGTTCTTC.

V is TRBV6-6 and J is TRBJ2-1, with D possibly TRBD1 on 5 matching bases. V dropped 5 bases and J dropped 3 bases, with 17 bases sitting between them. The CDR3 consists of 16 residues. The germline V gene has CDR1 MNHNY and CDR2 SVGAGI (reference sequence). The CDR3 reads CASSQLTGFRYNEQFF. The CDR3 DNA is TGTGCCAGCAGTCAACTTACAGGCTTCCGCTACAATGAGCAGTTCTTC.

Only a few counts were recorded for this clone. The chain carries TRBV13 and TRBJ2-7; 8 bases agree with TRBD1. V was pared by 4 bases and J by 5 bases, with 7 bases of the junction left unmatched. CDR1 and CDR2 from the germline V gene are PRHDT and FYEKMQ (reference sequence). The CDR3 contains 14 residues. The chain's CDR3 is CASSSWTGKDEQYF. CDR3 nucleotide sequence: TGTGCCAGCAGCTCTTGGACAGGGAAAGACGAGCAGTACTTC.

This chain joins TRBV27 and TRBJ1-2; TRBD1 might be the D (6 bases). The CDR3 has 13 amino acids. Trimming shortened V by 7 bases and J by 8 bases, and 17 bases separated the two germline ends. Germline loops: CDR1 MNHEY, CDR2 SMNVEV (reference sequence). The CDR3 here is CASITYREGGYTF. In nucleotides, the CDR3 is TGTGCCAGCATCACCTACAGGGAAGGAGGCTACACCTTC.

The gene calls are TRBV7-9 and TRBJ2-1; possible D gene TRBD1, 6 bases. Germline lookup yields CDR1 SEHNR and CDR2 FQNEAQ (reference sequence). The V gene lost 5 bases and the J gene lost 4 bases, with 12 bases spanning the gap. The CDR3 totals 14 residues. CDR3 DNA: TGTGCCAGCAGCCGGGACACCAATTACAATGAGCAGTTCTTC. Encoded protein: CASSRDTNYNEQFF.

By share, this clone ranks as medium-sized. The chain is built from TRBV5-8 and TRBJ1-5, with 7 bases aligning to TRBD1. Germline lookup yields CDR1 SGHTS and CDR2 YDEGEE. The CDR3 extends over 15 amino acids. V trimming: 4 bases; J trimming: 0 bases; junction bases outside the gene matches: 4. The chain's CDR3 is CASSAGQFSNQPQHF. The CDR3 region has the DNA TGTGCCAGCAGCGCGGGACAGTTTAGCAATCAGCCCCAGCATTTT.

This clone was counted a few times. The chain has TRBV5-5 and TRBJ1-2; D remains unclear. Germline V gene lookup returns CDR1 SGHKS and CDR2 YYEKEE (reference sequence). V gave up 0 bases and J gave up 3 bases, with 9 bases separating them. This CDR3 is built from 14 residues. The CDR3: CASSLVGRHYGYTF. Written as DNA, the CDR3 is TGTGCCAGCAGCTTGGTAGGCAGGCACTATGGCTACACCTTC. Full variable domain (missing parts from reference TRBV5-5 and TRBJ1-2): DAGVTQSPTHLIKTRGQQVTLRCSPISGHKSVSWYQQVLGQGPQFIFQYYEKEERGRGNFPDRFSARQFPNYSSELNVNALLLGDSALYLCASSLVGRHYGYTFGSGTRLTVV.

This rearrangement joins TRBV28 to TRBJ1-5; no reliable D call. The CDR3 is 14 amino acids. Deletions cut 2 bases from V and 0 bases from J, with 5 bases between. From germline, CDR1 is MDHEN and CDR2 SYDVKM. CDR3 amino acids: CASSLVYSNQPQHF. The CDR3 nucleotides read TGTGCCAGCAGTTTAGTGTATAGCAATCAGCCCCAGCATTTT.

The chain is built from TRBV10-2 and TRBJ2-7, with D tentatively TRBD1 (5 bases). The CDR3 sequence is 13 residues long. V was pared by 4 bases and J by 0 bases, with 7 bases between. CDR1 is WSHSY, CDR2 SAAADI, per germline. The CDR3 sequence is CASSVTDSYEQYF. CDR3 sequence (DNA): TGCGCCAGCAGTGTGACAGACTCCTACGAGCAGTACTTC.

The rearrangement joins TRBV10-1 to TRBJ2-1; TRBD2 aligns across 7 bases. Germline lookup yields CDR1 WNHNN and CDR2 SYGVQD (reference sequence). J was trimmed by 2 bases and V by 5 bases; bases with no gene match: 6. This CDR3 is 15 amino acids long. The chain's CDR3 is CASSPTSGTYNEQFF. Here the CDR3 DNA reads TGCGCCAGCAGTCCAACGAGCGGGACCTACAATGAGCAGTTCTTC.

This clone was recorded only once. CDR3 nucleotide sequence: TGTGCCAGCAGCTTAACGGGAGGGGGCCGTGGCTACACCTTC. Protein product: CASSLTGGGRGYTF. The genes are TRBV11-2 and TRBJ1-2; TRBD1 matches 7 bases. The CDR3 has 14 amino acids. From germline, CDR1 is SGHAT and CDR2 FQNNGV. V trimming: 2 bases; J trimming: 7 bases; junction bases outside the gene matches: 7.

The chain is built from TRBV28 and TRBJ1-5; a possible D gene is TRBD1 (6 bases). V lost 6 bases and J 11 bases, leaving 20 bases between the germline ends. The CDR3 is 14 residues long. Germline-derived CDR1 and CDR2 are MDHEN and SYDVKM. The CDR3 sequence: CASRQRDTSRTQHF. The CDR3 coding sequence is TGTGCCAGCAGGCAACGGGACACCTCAAGGACCCAGCATTTT.

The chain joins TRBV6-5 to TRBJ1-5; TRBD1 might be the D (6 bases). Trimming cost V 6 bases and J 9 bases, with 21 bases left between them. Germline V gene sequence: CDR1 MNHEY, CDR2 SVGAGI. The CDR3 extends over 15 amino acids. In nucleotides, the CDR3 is TGTGCCAGCAGACGCTCACAGGGAGCCGGGTGGCCCCAGCATTTT. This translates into CASRRSQGAGWPQHF.

The CDR3 nucleotides are TGTGCCAGCAGCCGCGGACATCCGAACACTGAAGCTTTCTTT. This translates into CASSRGHPNTEAFF. The rearrangement joins TRBV25-1 to TRBJ1-1; possible D gene TRBD1, 5 bases. This CDR3 comprises 14 residues. The V gene lost 6 bases and the J gene lost 1 base, with 12 bases spanning the gap. Germline values: CDR1 MGHDK, CDR2 SYGVNS.

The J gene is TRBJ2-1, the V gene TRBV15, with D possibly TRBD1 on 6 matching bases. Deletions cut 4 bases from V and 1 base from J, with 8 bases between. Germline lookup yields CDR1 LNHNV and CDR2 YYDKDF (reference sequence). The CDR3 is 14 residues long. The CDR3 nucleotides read TGTGCCACCAGCACAGGGGAATCCTACAATGAGCAGTTCTTC. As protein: CATSTGESYNEQFF.

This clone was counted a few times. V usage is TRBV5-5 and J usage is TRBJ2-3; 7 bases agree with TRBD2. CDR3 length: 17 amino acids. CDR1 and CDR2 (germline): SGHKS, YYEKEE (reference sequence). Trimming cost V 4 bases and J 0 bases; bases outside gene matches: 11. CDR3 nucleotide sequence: TGTGCCAGCAGCCCAATGGGAGGGGAGGACAGCACAGATACGCAGTATTTT. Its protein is CASSPMGGEDSTDTQYF.

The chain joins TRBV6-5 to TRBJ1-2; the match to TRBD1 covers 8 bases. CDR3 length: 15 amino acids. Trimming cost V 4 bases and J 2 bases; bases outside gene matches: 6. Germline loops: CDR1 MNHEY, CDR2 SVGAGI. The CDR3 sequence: CASSWGTGRNYGYTF. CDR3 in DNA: TGTGCCAGCAGTTGGGGGACAGGTCGGAACTATGGCTACACCTTC.

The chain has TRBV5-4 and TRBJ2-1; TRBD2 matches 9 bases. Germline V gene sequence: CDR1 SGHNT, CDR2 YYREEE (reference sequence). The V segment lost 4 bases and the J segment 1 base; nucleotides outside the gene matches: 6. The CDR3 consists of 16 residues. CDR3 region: CASSPRLADSYNEQFF. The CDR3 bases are TGTGCCAGCAGCCCTAGACTAGCGGATTCCTACAATGAGCAGTTCTTC.